This entry describes one TCR beta chain. Germline V gene lookup returns CDR1 SQVTM and CDR2 ANQGSEA. The length of the CDR3 is 15 residues. V lost 4 bases to trimming and J lost 2 bases; unmatched junction nucleotides: 9. Extraction and reverse transcription of RNA yielded cDNA as the sequencing template. TCRdb's table, derived via immunoSEQ multiplex PCR, lists solely in-frame clones and lacks some. The sample lists about 97,000 clones, roughly 41% seen once, with approximately 1.5% in the top ten. This entry comes from a study of CD8+ T cells in alopecia areata. On the study more broadly: Treated patients received oral tofacitinib, 5 to 10 mg twice daily.

The sample was CD4+ T cells sorted from blood. The chain uses TRBV29-1 and TRBJ2-3; 7 nucleotides line up with TRBD1. The origin of this receptor is a human donor with alopecia areata. CDR3 residues: CSVVPNRGDTDTQYF. The CDR3 DNA is TGCAGCGTTGTGCCGAACAGGGGCGACACAGATACGCAGTATTTT.